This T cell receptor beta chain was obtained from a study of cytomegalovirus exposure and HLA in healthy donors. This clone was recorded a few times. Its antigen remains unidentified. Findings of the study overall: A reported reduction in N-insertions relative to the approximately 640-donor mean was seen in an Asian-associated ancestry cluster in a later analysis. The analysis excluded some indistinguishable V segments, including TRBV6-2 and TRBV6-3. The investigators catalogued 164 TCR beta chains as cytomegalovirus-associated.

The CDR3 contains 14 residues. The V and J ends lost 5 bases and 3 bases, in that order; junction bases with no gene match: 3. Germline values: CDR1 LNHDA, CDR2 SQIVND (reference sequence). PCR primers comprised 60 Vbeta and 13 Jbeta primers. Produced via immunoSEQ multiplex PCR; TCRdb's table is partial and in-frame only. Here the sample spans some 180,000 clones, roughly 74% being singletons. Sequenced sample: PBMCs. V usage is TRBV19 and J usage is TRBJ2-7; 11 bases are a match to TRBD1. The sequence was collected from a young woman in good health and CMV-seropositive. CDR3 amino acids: CASSSGTGGYEQYF. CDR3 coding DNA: TGTGCCAGTAGTTCCGGGACAGGGGGCTACGAGCAGTACTTC.